The next 7 T cell receptor beta chains were all read from a single sample in a study of cytomegalovirus exposure and HLA in healthy donors. Data came from immunoSEQ multiplex PCR; TCRdb stores just in-frame clones and leaves some out. The sample carries roughly 100,000 clones, around 90% recorded once. Input material: PBMCs. These receptors were obtained from a young woman in good health and CMV-seropositive.

CDR3: CASRLALGQKNTGELFF. Written as DNA, the CDR3 is TGTGCCAGCAGACTCGCCCTCGGACAGAAGAACACCGGGGAGCTGTTTTTT. V gene TRBV27 combines with J gene TRBJ2-2; D possibly corresponds to TRBD1 (6 bases). This CDR3 region has 17 residues. Germline V gives CDR1 MNHEY, CDR2 SMNVEV (reference sequence). Deletions cut 6 bases from V and 1 base from J, with 18 bases between.

The gene calls are TRBV11-2 and TRBJ1-2, with 9 nucleotides matching TRBD1. Per the germline V gene, CDR1 is SGHAT and CDR2 is FQNNGV. This CDR3 has 14 amino acids. The V gene end was trimmed by 4 bases and the J gene end by 3 bases; junction bases not matched to a gene: 3. For the CDR3, the DNA is TGTGCCAGCAGCTCGGGGACAGGGCACTATGGCTACACCTTC. Translation gives CASSSGTGHYGYTF.

The rearrangement joins TRBV6-1 to TRBJ2-7; D is possibly TRBD1 (6 bases). Trimming shortened V by 4 bases and J by 0 bases, and 19 bases separated the two germline ends. This CDR3 has 17 amino acids. Germline loops: CDR1 MNHNS, CDR2 SASEGT. The CDR3 region has the DNA TGTGCCAGCAGTGGCCTTACGGACAGCTTCCTCTCCTACGAGCAGTACGTC. It specifies CASSGLTDSFLSYEQYV.

V gene TRBV10-3 combines with J gene TRBJ2-2, with D possibly being TRBD2 (6 bases). CDR3 length equals 14 residues. With 8 bases removed from V and 5 bases from J, the gap between germline ends came to 15 bases. The germline V gene has CDR1 ENHRY and CDR2 SYGVKD. The CDR3, as DNA: TGTGCCATCCGTTCTAGCGTGGAGACCGGGGAGCTGTTTTTT. Protein product: CAIRSSVETGELFF.

The V gene is TRBV7-6, the J gene TRBJ2-2, with 7 bases aligning to TRBD2. V was pared by 2 bases and J by 0 bases, with 6 bases of the junction left unmatched. The CDR3 extends over 17 amino acids. The germline V gene has CDR1 SGHVS and CDR2 FNYEAQ. Here the CDR3 DNA reads TGTGCCAGCAGCTTAAAGGTTGCGGGGGCGAACACCGGGGAGCTGTTTTTT. This codes for CASSLKVAGANTGELFF.

This chain links TRBV19 with TRBJ1-1; a weak D match, TRBD1 (6 bases). Germline loops: CDR1 LNHDA, CDR2 SQIVND (reference sequence). The ends were cut back, 3 bases at V and 2 bases at J, with 19 bases in the middle. The CDR3 consists of 17 residues. The CDR3 region has the DNA TGTGCCAGTAGTATCCCCGCCAGGGGAACCGGTAACACTGAAGCTTTCTTT. The encoded protein is CASSIPARGTGNTEAFF.

The chain links TRBV9 to TRBJ2-1; D may be TRBD2 (5 bases). CDR3 length: 15 amino acids. Trimming cost V 3 bases and J 4 bases, with 14 bases left between them. The germline V gene encodes CDR1 SGDLS and CDR2 YYNGEE. CDR3 sequence (DNA): TGTGCCAGCAGCGCCTCGGGGTCTCGATACAATGAGCAGTTCTTC. This translates into CASSASGSRYNEQFF.